The next 3 T cell receptor beta chains were all read from a single sample in a study of blood T cell repertoires in COVID-19 (dated by TCRdb to 2020 to 2021). Libraries were prepared through the immunoSEQ multiplex PCR assay. Sourced from immuneACCESS, this table was stored by TCRdb with only in-frame sequences that have V and J called. A share of the clones is absent; for the studies checked, an unresolved V gene accounts for under half, and the remainder has no known explanation. Here the sample has about 150,000 clones; about 87% occur a single time. Around 6.1% of the sample goes to the ten largest clones. The sequencing sample was made of peripheral blood. All receptors come from an elderly man with acute or convalescent COVID-19.

This sequence joins TRBV19 and TRBJ2-1; 7 nucleotides line up with TRBD1. Germline CDR1 reads LNHDA; CDR2 reads SQIVND (reference sequence). The CDR3 is 16 amino acids. The ends lost 3 bases at V and 5 bases at J; junction bases unmatched: 10. CDR3 DNA sequence: TGTGCCAGTAGTATCTTGGGCGTGACAGGGAACAATGAGCAGTTCTTC. This sequence encodes CASSILGVTGNNEQFF.

The rearrangement joins TRBV5-1 to TRBJ2-2; possibly TRBD1 for D (6 bases). V was shortened by 2 bases and J by 0 bases, with 8 bases between the two germline ends. The CDR3 totals 15 residues. Per germline, CDR1 SGHRS and CDR2 YFSETQ. This chain's CDR3 is CASSFQGSNTGELFF. The CDR3 DNA reads as TGCGCCAGCAGCTTTCAGGGGTCGAACACCGGGGAGCTGTTTTTT.

V gene TRBV21-1 combines with J gene TRBJ2-5; TRBD2 is taken as the D call from the table, unchecked against the DNA. TRBV21-1 is deemed a pseudogene. The CDR3 is 16 residues long. The CDR3 bases are TGTGCCAGCAGCAAGATCGAGCGGGGGGGTCCTAAGACCCAGTACTTC. It specifies CASSKIERGGPKTQYF.